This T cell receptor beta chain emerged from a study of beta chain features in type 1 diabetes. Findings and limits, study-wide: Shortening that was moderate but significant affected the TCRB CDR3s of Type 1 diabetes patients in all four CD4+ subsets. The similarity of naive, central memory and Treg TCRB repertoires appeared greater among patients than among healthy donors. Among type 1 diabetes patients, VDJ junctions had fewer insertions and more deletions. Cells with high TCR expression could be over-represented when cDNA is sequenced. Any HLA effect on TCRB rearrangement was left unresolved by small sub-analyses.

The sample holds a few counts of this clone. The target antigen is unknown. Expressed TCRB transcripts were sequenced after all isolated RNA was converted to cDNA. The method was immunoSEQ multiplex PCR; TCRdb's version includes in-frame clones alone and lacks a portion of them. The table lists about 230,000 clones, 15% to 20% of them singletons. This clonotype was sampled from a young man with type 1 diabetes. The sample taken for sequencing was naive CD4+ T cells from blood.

The CDR3 region has the DNA TGTGCCAGCAGCCTCTCACAGGGCGGTCAAACTGAAGCTTTCTTT. It is translated as CASSLSQGGQTEAFF. The chain employs TRBV7-2 and TRBJ1-1, with a tentative D call TRBD1 (6 bases). Trimming stripped 5 bases from V and 5 bases from J, with 18 bases between. The CDR3 extends over 15 amino acids. Germline CDR1 reads SGHTA; CDR2 reads FQGNSA. Supplemented by reference TRBV7-2 and TRBJ1-1, the full variable domain reads GAGVSQSPSNKVTEKGKDVELRCDPISGHTALYWYRQSLGQGLEFLIYFQGNSAPDKSGLPSDRFSAERTGGSVSTLTIQRTQQEDSAVYLCASSLSQGGQTEAFFGQGTRLTVV.